These T cell receptor beta chains were read from a single sample in a study of blood T cell repertoires in COVID-19. Clones were sequenced by immunoSEQ multiplex PCR, and TCRdb holds only the in-frame ones, with some missing. The repertoire consists of about 300,000 clones, with 80% to 90% occurring once and the leading ten covering 2.2%. The source material was PBMCs or T cells enriched from blood (not recorded which). The receptors were gathered from a man aged 25 to 45 who had recovered from COVID-19. Both conserved end residues are part of each CDR3.

TRBJ1-5 TRBV19 CASSITPGQGIQPQHF
TRBJ1-1 TRBV5-6 CASSPGHRNTEAFF
TRBJ2-7 TRBV5-5 CASSLAGDPLYEQYF
TRBJ2-3 TRBV2 CASSLPPSAQYF
TRBJ2-5 TRBV2 CASSSGGRETQYF
TRBJ1-2 TRBV9 CASSVAAGGNYGYTF
TRBJ1-2 TRBV7-2 CASSLNRVGGYTF
TRBJ2-7 TRBV12-3/TRBV12-4 CASSFGSSYEQYF
TRBJ1-5 TRBV19 CASSISGSWLNQPQHF
TRBJ2-6 TRBV18 CASSPGQGSSGANVLTF
TRBJ2-1 TRBV7-6 CASSLVVPTKSSYNEQFF
TRBJ1-2 TRBV4-3 CASSQGLPGGLLGGYTF
TRBJ2-7 TRBV5-6 CASSWSRTPLYEQYF
TRBJ1-2 TRBV21-1 CASRRDRLCYGYTF
TRBJ2-7 TRBV2 CASTARDNIASF
TRBJ1-6 TRBV6-4 CASSSQKGSPLHF
TRBJ2-1 TRBV10-2 CASSDPGLAGPNEQFF
TRBJ1-1 TRBV6-4 CASRGDRGGTEAFF
TRBJ1-1 TRBV5-4 CASSRGVGHFNMNTEAFF
TRBJ2-7 TRBV30 CAWSVDSTYEQYF
TRBJ1-4 TRBV29-1 CSVLEGAGEKLFF
TRBJ2-2 TRBV5-1 CASSYGIGTGELFF
TRBJ2-7 TRBV2 CASSRFLAGGNEQYF
TRBJ1-2 TRBV18 CASSPSDRGQDYGYTF
TRBJ2-5 TRBV2 CASSKTGAGETQYF
TRBJ1-1 TRBV6-6 CASRSLTGNTEAFF
TRBJ1-4 TRBV7-2 CASSPGGLNEKLFF
TRBJ1-2 TRBV29-1 CSGQGARDYGYTF
TRBJ1-2 TRBV5-4 CASSLETAYGYTF
TRBJ2-4 TRBV7-9 CASSAPTAQNYKNIQYF
TRBJ1-1 TRBV11-1 CASSRQSGEAFF
TRBJ2-6 TRBV7-2 CASSLTGGGGSGANVLTF
TRBJ2-7 TRBV7-8 CASSLGGTGPGEQYF
TRBJ1-1 TRBV5-1 CASSGAGQGFTEAFF
TRBJ1-2 TRBV3-1/TRBV3-2 CASSQLTGFYGYTF
TRBJ2-7 TRBV2 CASRLGLYEQYF
TRBJ2-7 TRBV6-5 CASSSPRVYEQYF
TRBJ2-1 TRBV5-4 CASSLTGFDEQFF
TRBJ2-7 TRBV19 CASTAGTGLYEQYF
TRBJ2-7 TRBV11-1 CASSPRPPGGGGEQYF
TRBJ1-2 TRBV11-2 CASSLTDYNYGYTF
TRBJ1-1 TRBV6-5 CASSLRDSYNTEAFF